This TCR beta chain was observed in a study of T cells in Graves' hyperthyroidism and ophthalmopathy. From RNA transcripts, TCR beta CDR3 regions were amplified. First-round RT-PCR of the TCR CDR3 relied on the HTBI primer set. Via MiXCR, TCRdb re-called the multiplex PCR reads, giving one row per CDR3 protein. The repertoire includes hundreds of thousands of distinct CDR3 sequences, around 15% of them detected once, and around 9.6% sits in the top ten. This clonotype was seen many times. The length of the CDR3 is 14 residues. Looked up from germline, CDR1 is ENHRY and CDR2 is SYGVKD. Trimming removed 0 bases from V and 6 bases from J, with 12 bases in between.

The sequence was obtained from a woman under 30 with Graves' hyperthyroidism. The sample comprised blood. The chain is built from TRBV10-3 and TRBJ2-7; no clear D. The CDR3 DNA reads TGTGCCATCAGTGAGTCTTTAGAGCAACTCGAGCAGTACTTC. Protein sequence: CAISESLEQLEQYF.